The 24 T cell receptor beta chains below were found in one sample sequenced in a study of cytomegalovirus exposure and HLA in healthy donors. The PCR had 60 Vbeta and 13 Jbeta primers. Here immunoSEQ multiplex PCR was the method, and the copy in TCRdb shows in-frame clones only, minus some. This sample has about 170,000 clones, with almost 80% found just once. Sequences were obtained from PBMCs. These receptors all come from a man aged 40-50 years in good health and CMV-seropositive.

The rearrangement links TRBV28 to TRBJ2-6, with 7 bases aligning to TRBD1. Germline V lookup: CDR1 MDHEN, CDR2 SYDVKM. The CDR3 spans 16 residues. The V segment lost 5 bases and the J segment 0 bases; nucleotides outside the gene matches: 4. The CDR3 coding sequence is TGTGCCAGCAGTCTTAACAGGGGCTCTGGGGCCAACGTCCTGACTTTC. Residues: CASSLNRGSGANVLTF.

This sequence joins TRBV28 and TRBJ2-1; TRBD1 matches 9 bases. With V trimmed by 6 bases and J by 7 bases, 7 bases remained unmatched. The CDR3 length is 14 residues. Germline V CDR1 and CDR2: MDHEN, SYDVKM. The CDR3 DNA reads TGTGCCAGCAGCACAGGGGGCCCCCAGAATGAGCAGTTCTTC. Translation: CASSTGGPQNEQFF.

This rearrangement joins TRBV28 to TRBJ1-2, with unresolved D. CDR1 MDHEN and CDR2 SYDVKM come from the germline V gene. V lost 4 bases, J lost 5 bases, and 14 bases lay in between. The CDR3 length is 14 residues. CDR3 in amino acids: CASSSSVGGYGYTF. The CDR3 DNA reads TGTGCCAGCAGTTCCTCCGTGGGAGGGTATGGCTACACCTTC.

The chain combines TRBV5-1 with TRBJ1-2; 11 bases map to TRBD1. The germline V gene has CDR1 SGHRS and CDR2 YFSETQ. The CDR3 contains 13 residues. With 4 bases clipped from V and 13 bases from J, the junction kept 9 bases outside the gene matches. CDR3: CASSPGQGALPTF. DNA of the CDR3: TGCGCCAGCAGCCCTGGACAGGGGGCGCTACCCACCTTC.

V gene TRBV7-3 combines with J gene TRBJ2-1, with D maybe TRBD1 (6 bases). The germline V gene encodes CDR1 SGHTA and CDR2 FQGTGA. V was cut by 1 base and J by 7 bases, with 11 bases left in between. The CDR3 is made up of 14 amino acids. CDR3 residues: CASSLRSGVNEQFF. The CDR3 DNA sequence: TGTGCCAGCAGCTTAAGATCAGGGGTAAATGAGCAGTTCTTC.

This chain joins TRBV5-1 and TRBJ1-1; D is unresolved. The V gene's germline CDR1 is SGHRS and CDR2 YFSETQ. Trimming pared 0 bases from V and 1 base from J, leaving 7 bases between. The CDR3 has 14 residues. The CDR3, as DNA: TGCGCCAGCAGCTTGGTGGCACCGAACACTGAAGCTTTCTTT. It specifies CASSLVAPNTEAFF.

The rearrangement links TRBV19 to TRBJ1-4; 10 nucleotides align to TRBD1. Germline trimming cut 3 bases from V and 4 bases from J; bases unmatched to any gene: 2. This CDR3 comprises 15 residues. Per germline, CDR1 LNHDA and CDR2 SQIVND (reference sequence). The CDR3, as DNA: TGTGCCAGTAGTATGACAGGGGGCAGTAATGAAAAACTGTTTTTT. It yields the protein CASSMTGGSNEKLFF. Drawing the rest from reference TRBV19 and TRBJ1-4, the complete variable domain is DGGITQSPKYLFRKEGQNVTLSCEQNLNHDAMYWYRQDPGQGLRLIYYSQIVNDFQKGDIAEGYSVSREKKESFPLTVTSAQKNPTAFYLCASSMTGGSNEKLFFGSGTQLSVL.

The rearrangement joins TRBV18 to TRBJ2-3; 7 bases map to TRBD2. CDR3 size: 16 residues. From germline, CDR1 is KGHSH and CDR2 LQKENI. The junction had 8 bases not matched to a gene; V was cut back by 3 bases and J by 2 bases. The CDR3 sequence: CASSPALRGFTDTQYF. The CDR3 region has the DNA TGTGCCAGCTCACCGGCGTTGCGGGGGTTCACAGATACGCAGTATTTT.

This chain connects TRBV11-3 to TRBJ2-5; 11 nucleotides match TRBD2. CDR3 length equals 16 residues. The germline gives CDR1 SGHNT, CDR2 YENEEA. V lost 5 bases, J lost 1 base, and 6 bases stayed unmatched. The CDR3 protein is CASSLGLAALQETQYF. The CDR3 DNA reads TGTGCCAGCAGCCTGGGACTAGCGGCACTCCAAGAGACCCAGTACTTC.

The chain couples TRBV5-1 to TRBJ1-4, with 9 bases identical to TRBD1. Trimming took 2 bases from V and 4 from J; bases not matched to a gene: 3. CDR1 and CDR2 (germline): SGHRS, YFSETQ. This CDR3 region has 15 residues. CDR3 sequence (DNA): TGCGCCAGCAGCTTACAGGGGGCTAATAATGAAAAACTGTTTTTT. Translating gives CASSLQGANNEKLFF.

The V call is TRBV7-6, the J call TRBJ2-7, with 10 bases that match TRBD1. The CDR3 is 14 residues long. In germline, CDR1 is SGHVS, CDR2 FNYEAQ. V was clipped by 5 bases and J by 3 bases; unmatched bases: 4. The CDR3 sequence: CASSPGTGVYEQYF. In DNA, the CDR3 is TGTGCCAGCAGCCCCGGGACAGGGGTCTACGAGCAGTACTTC.

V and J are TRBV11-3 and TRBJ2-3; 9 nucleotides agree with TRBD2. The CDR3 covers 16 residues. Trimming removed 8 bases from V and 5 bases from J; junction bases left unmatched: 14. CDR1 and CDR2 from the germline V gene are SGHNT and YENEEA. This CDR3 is CASSGPRGRAGDTQYF. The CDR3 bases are TGTGCCAGCTCGGGGCCCCGCGGGAGGGCGGGAGATACGCAGTATTTT.

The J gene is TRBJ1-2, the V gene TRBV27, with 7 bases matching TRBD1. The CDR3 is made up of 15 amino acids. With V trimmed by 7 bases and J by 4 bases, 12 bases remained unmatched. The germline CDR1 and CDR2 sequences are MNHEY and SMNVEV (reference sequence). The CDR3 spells CASKGRQGNFYGYTF. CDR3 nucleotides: TGTGCCAGCAAAGGAAGACAGGGCAATTTCTATGGCTACACCTTC.

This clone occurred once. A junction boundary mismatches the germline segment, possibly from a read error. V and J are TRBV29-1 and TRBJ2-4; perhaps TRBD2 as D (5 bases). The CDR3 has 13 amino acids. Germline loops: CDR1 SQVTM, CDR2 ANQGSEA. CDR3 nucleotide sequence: TGCAGCGTTAAGGAGGCGGTCAAAAACAGTCAGTACTTC. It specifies CSVKEAVKNSQYF.

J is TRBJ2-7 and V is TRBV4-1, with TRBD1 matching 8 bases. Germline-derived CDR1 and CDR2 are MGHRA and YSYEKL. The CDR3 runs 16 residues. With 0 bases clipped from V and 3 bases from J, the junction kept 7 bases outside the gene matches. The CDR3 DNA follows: TGCGCCAGCAGCCAAGATCGTGGGACAGGATTCTACGAGCAGTACTTC. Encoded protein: CASSQDRGTGFYEQYF.

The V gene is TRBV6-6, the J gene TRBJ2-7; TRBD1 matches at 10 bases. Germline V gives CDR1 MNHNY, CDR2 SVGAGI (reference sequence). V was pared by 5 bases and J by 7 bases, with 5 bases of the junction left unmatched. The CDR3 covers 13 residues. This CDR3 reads CASSVGTGAEQYF. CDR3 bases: TGTGCCAGCAGTGTTGGGACAGGGGCAGAGCAGTACTTC.

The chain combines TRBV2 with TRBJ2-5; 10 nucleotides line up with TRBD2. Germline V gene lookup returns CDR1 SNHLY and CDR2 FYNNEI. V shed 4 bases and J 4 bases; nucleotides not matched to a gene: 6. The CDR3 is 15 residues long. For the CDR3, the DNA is TGTGCCAGCAGTGCGTGGACTAGCGGTGGAGAGACCCAGTACTTC. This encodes CASSAWTSGGETQYF.

The CDR3 protein is CASRVGQGTALFF. The CDR3 DNA reads as TGTGCCAGCAGGGTCGGACAGGGTACGGCACTGTTTTTT. The V and J genes are TRBV2 and TRBJ1-4; 8 bases are a match to TRBD1. V was pared by 6 bases and J by 13 bases, with 10 bases of the junction left unmatched. Germline V gives CDR1 SNHLY, CDR2 FYNNEI. CDR3 length: 13 residues.

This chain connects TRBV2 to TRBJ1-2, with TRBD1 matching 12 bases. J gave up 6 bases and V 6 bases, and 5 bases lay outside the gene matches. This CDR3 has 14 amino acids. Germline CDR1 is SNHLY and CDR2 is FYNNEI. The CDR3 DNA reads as TGTGCCAGCAGACAGGGACAGGGGGCTAATGGCTACACCTTC. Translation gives CASRQGQGANGYTF.

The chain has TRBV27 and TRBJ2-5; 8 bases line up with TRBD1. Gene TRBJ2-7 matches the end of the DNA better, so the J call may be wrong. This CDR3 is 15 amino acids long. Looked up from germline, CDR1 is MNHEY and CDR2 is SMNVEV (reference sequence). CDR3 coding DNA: TGTGCCAGCAGCAGGGGGCGGGGACTTTCCTACGAGCAGTACTTC. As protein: CASSRGRGLSYEQYF.

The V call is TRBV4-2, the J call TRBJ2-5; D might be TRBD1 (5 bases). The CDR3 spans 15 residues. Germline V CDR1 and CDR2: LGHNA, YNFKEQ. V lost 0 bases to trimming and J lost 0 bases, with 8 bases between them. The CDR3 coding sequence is TGTGCCAGCAGCCAAGATCCAGGGAACCAAGAGACCCAGTACTTC. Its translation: CASSQDPGNQETQYF.

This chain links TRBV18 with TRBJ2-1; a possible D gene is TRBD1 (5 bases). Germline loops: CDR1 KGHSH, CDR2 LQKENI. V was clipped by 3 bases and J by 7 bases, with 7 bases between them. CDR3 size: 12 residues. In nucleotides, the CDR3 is TGTGCCAGCTCACCGGGGCAAAATGAGCAGTTCTTC. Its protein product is CASSPGQNEQFF. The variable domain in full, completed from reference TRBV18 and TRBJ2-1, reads NAGVMQNPRHLVRRRGQEARLRCSPMKGHSHVYWYRQLPEEGLKFMVYLQKENIIDESGMPKERFSAEFPKEGPSILRIQQVVRGDSAAYFCASSPGQNEQFFGPGTRLTVL.

DNA for the CDR3: TGTGCCAGCAGTTTGCATGGGGGCGATACCTACGAGCAGTACTTC. Its translation: CASSLHGGDTYEQYF. The gene calls are TRBV28 and TRBJ2-7; possible D gene TRBD1, 6 bases. The CDR3 runs 15 residues. Per germline, CDR1 MDHEN and CDR2 SYDVKM. Trimming cost V 3 bases and J 2 bases, with 14 bases left between them.

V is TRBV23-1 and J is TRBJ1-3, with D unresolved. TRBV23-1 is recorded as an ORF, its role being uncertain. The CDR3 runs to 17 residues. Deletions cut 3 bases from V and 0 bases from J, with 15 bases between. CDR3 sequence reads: CASSHDGRRVSGNTIYF. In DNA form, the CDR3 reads TGCGCCAGCAGTCACGACGGACGGAGGGTCTCTGGAAACACCATATATTTT.